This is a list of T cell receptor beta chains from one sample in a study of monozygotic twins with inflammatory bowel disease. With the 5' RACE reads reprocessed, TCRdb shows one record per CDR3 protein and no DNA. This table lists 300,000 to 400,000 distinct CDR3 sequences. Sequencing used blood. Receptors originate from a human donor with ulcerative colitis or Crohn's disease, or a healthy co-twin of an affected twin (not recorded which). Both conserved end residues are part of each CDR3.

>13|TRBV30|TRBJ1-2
CAWSVRSDYGYTF
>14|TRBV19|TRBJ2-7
CASSPDGPFYEQYF
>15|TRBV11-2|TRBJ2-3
CASSKGGTSTDTQYF
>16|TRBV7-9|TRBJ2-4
CASTATGGRGKNIQYF
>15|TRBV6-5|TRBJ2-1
CASSYFSGGAREQFF
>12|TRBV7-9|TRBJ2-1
CASSSSGDTQFF
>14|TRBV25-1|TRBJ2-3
CASSVSQYTDTQYF
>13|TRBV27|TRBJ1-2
CASSLSGTGGYTF
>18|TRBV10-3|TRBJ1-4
CAIGTGTGGFATNEKLFF
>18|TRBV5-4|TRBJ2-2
CASSGGTSGSMDTGELFF
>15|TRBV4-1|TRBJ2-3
CASSQAGTSGDTQYF
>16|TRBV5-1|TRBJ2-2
CASSLAGGQGPGELFF
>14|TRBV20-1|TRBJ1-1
CRARGIGLVSEAFF
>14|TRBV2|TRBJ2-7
CASSATTGAYEQYF
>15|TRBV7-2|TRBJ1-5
CASSLGPGVAQPQHF
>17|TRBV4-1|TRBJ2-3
CASSLGEVQGGPDTQYF
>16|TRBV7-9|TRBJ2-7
CASSLPSGRGMNEQYF
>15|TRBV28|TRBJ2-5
CASRLKQGAVKTQYF
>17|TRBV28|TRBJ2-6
CASSLFRGDSGANVLTF
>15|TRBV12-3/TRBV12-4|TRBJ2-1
CASRVTPDRYNEQFF
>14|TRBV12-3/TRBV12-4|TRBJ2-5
CASSPTGGPETQYF
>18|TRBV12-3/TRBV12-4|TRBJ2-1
CASTMGLAGGKVGNEQFF
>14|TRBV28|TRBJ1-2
CASRGGGGNYGYTF
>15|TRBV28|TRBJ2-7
CASSLWGTGAYEQYF
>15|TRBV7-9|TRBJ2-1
CASSLGTGQDNEQFF
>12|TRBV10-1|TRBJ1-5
CASSPLGGPQHF
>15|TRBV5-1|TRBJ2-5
CASSTVAGFKETQYF
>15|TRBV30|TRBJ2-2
CAWSRRGSGTGELFF
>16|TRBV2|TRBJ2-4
CASSESQILAKNIQYF
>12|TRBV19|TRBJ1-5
CARTGSNQPQHF
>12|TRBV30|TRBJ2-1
CAWGPYINEQFF
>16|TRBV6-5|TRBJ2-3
CASSYSGGSAIDTQYF
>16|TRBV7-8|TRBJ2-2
CASSYLAGGPGGELFF
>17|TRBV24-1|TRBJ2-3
CATSDAPGQGVRDTQYF
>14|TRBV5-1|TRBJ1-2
CASSLLTGNYGYTF
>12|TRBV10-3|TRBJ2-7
CATAGQGYEQYF
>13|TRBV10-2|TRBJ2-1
CASLPSGNNEQFF
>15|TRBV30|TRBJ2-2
CAWSPVEENTGELFF
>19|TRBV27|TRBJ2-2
CASSSTVQVLGLHTGELFF
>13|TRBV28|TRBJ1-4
CASSSPVRGGLFF
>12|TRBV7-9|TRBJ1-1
CASSPSMTEAFF
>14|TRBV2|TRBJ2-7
CASNRDRGAYEQYF
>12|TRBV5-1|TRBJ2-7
CASSKVDYEQYF
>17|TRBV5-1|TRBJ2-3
CASSPTLRGGGLDTQYF
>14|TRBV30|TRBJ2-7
CAWTDRGKGYEQYF
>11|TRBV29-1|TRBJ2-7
CSVPGTGEQYF